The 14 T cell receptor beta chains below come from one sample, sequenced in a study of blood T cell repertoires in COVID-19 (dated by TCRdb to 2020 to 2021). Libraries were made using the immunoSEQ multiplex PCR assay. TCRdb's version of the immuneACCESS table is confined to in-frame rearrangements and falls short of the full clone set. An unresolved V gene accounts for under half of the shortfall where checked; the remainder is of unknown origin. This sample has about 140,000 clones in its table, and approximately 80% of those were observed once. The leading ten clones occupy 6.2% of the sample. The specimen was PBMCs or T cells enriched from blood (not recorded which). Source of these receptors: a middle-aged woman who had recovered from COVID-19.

CDR3 loop: CASVVTANTGELFF. The CDR3 coding sequence is TGTGCCAGTGTTGTGACAGCGAACACCGGGGAGCTGTTTTTT. This rearrangement joins TRBV6-5 to TRBJ2-2; maybe TRBD1 (5 bases). V was clipped by 9 bases and J by 0 bases, with 11 bases between them. Germline assignment: CDR1 MNHEY and CDR2 SVGAGI. The CDR3 sequence is 14 residues long.

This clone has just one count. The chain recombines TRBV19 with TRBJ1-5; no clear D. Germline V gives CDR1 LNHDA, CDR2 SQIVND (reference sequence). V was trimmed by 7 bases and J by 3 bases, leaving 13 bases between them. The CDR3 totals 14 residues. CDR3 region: CASTAEGTNQPQHF. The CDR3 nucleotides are TGTGCCAGTACCGCGGAGGGTACCAATCAGCCCCAGCATTTT.

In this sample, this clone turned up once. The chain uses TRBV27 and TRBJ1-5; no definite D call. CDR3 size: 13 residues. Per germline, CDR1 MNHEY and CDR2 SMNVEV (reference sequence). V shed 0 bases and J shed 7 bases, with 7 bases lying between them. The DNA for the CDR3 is TGTGCCAGCAGTTTATCCTCCCGGCAGCCCCAGCATTTT. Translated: CASSLSSRQPQHF.

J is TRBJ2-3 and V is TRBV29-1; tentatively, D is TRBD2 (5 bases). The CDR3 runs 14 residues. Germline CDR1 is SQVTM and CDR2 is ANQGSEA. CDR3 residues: CSVTVAGGTDTQYF. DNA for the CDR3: TGCAGTGTTACGGTGGCGGGTGGGACAGATACGCAGTATTTT.

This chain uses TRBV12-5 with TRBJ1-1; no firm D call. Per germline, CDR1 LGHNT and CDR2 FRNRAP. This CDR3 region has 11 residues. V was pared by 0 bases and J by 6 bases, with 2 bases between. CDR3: CASGLVSEAFF. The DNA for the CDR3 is TGTGCTAGTGGTTTGGTCTCTGAAGCTTTCTTT.

This CDR3 reads CASSLGGQGEAFF. For the CDR3, the DNA is TGTGCCAGCAGCTTAGGGGGACAGGGTGAAGCTTTCTTT. This chain uses TRBV7-6 with TRBJ1-1; TRBD1 matches at 9 bases. Looked up from germline, CDR1 is SGHVS and CDR2 is FNYEAQ. Trimming cost V 1 base and J 7 bases; bases outside gene matches: 1. This CDR3 is 13 amino acids long.

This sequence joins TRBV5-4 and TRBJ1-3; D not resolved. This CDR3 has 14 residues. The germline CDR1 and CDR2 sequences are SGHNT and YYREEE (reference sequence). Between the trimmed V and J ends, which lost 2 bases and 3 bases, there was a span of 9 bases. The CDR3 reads CASSFRSNGNTIYF. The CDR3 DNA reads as TGTGCCAGCAGCTTTCGGTCAAATGGAAACACCATATATTTT. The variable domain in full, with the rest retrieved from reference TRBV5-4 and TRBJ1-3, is ETGVTQSPTHLIKTRGQQVTLRCSSQSGHNTVSWYQQALGQGPQFIFQYYREEENGRGNFPPRFSGLQFPNYSSELNVNALELDDSALYLCASSFRSNGNTIYFGEGSWLTVV.

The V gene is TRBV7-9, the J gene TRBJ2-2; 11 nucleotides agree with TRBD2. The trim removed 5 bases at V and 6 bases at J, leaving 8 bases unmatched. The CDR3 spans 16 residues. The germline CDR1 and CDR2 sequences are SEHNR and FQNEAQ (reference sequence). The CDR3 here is CASSATSGRQAGELFF. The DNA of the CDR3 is TGTGCCAGCAGCGCCACTAGCGGGAGACAGGCCGGGGAGCTGTTTTTT.

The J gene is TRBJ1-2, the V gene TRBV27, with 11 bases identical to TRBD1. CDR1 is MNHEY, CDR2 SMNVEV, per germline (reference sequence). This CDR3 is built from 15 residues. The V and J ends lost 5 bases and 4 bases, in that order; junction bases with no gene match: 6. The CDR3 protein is CASSPRTGGVYGYTF. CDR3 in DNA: TGTGCCAGCAGTCCCCGGACAGGGGGCGTCTATGGCTACACCTTC.

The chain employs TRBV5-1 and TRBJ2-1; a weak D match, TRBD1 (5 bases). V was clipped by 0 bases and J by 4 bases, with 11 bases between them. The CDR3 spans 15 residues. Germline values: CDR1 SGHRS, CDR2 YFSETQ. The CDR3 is CASSLVGGAYNEQFF. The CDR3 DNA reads TGCGCCAGCAGCTTGGTAGGTGGGGCTTACAATGAGCAGTTCTTC. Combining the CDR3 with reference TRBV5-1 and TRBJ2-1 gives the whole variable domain KAGVTQTPRYLIKTRGQQVTLSCSPISGHRSVSWYQQTPGQGLQFLFEYFSETQRNKGNFPGRFSGRQFSNSRSEMNVSTLELGDSALYLCASSLVGGAYNEQFFGPGTRLTVL.

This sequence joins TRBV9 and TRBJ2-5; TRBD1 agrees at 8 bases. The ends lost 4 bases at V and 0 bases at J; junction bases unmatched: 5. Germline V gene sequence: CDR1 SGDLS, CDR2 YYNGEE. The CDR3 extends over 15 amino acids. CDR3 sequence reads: CASSLGQGNQETQYF. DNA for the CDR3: TGTGCCAGCAGCCTAGGACAGGGAAACCAAGAGACCCAGTACTTC.

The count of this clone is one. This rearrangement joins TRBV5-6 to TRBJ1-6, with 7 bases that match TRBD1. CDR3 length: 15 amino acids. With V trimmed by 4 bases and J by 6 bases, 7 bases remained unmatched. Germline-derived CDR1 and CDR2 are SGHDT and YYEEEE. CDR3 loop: CASSPGTELNSPLHF. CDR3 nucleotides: TGTGCCAGCAGCCCGGGGACAGAACTTAATTCACCCCTCCACTTT.

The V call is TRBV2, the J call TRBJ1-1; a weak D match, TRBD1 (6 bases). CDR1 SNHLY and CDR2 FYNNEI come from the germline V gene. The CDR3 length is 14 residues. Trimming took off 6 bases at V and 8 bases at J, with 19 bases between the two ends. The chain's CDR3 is CASREQSTGKEAFF. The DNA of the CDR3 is TGTGCCAGCAGGGAACAGAGTACAGGGAAGGAAGCTTTCTTT. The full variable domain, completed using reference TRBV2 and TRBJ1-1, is EPEVTQTPSHQVTQMGQEVILRCVPISNHLYFYWYRQILGQKVEFLVSFYNNEISEKSEIFDDQFSVERPDGSNFTLKIRSTKLEDSAMYFCASREQSTGKEAFFGQGTRLTVV.

The chain's CDR3 is CASSLNRDYEQYF. In DNA, the CDR3 is TGCGCCAGCAGCTTAAACAGGGACTACGAGCAGTACTTC. This chain links TRBV5-1 with TRBJ2-7; perhaps TRBD1 as D (6 bases). V lost 2 bases, J lost 3 bases, and 9 bases lay in between. The CDR3 has 13 residues. Germline values: CDR1 SGHRS, CDR2 YFSETQ.